Many counts were recorded for the clone carrying this TCR beta chain. The data were obtained in a study of human T cells and chemical hapten exposure. In the study overall: Per-sample TCR yield variability stemmed mainly from small pooled library volume differences.

As handled by the study authors: Sample TCR totals centred on a median of around 100,000, ranging about 20,000 to 750,000. TCRdb reanalysed the 5' RACE reads using MiXCR and keeps one entry per CDR3 protein. Clone size and V and J calls follow TCRdb, not the original study. Altogether approximately 81,000 distinct CDR3 sequences are present, about 7.7% being singletons, with the ten largest covering approximately 2.3%. The CDR3 is made up of 14 amino acids. V gave up 0 bases and J gave up 6 bases, with 12 bases separating them. Germline CDR1 and CDR2: LGHNA and YSLEER. From whole blood left unfractionated, total RNA was extracted.

This TCR came from a male donor in good health. The chain employs TRBV4-3 and TRBJ2-7; D perhaps matches TRBD1 (5 bases). The CDR3 coding sequence is TGCGCCAGCAGCCAAGAAGGGGCGAGAACCGAGCAGTACTTC. Translated, it gives CASSQEGARTEQYF.